Below, one T cell receptor (beta chain) is given with its context. This receptor's antigen is unknown. No base-level quality is on record; no much larger clone is a single base apart. TCR CDR3 regions were amplified from genomic DNA by multiplex PCR using the deep immunoSEQ assay. For each cell subset, the extracted genomic DNA was distributed evenly across all wells of several immunoSEQ 96-well plates, and each plate served as one replicate. For sorted subsets, each replicate PCR was loaded with approximately 200 ng genomic DNA, equivalent to 30,000 or so T cell genomes. The purified libraries were quantified using a Qubit 3.0 fluorometer, sized with a Bioanalyzer 2100, and then quantified again using the KAPA Library Quantification kit. Each immunoSEQ 96-well plate was sequenced on its own single-read 150-cycle Illumina NextSeq 550 flow cell. The authors processed their data as follows. Because the immunoSEQ output included only junctional sequences and no quality scores, the filtering could not be the same as the filtering used for full-length reads. Sequences were annotated with PyIR, a Python wrapper for IgBLAST v1.9, using IMGT germline references to assign V/J genes and CDR3. Reads were filtered out if the reads had weak V/J assignments (E-value above 1e-6), no CDR3, stop codons, out-of-frame junctions, or ambiguous translated residues. V3J clonotypes were defined as sequences sharing the same inferred V gene, J gene, and CDR3 amino acid sequence. The percentage overlap between two repertoires was calculated by dividing the number of shared unique clonotypes by the size of the smaller repertoire. RTK rarefaction, the Chao1 estimator, and Recon v2.1 estimates of unobserved clonotypes were used to assess repertoire richness. OLGA was used to compute generation probabilities for all TCRbeta clonotypes that the gDNA method yielded from a few donors. Sourced from immuneACCESS, this table was stored by TCRdb with only in-frame sequences that have V and J called. A share of the clones is absent; for the studies checked, an unresolved V gene accounts for under half, and the remainder has no known explanation. V and J calls and clone size are as listed in that table; D and trimming were resolved from the DNA. Across this sample there are about 2.1 million clones, with 80% to 95% seen only once. The top ten hold approximately 1.7% of the sample.

CD8 naive samples were CD45RO-negative cells positively selected for CCR7, giving a CD45RA+CCR7+ population that excluded TemRA cells. Donors were healthy HIV-negative adults with no recently reported acute infections or vaccinations. Only Caucasian adults living in Nashville, Tennessee, USA were represented among the donors. Blood was obtained by leukapheresis, after which PBMCs were separated by Ficoll-Histopaque density gradient centrifugation and cryopreserved in liquid nitrogen vapor phase. Analytical flow cytometry was used to check the purity and quantity of each magnetically sorted T cell population. From each sorted fraction, genomic DNA was isolated and quantified by UV absorbance on a Nanodrop 2000c. These data are taken from a study of shared clonotypes between healthy human individuals (dated by TCRdb to 2018 to 2021). With regard to the full study: The cohort included a few men and a couple of women between 18 and 49 years of age. Per donor, three plates each were used for CD4 naive and CD4 memory, two for CD8 naive, and one for CD8 memory. To estimate repertoire size and how much clonotypes are shared between individuals, the study performed deep sequencing of blood TCR repertoires from a few healthy adults. To increase sequencing depth and limit assay-specific biases, different laboratories used diverse techniques to prepare libraries and sequence TCR repertoires. Leukapheresis yielded between about 0.94 and 9.5 billion PBMCs per donor.

The CDR3, cysteine through phenylalanine, is 15 amino acids long. The DNA shown is the 45-base CDR3, in frame from base 1. V was cut back by 3 bases and J by 5 bases, leaving a gap of 15 bases between them. Taken from the germline V gene, the CDR1 and CDR2 loops are SGHDT and YYEEEE. Findings and caveats that apply to the study as a whole: The small number of donors limited the genetic and exposure-history diversity represented. Clonotypes shared by all four sorted-subset donors showed higher generation probabilities than non-shared clonotypes. Pairwise subsampling led to the expectation that sequencing depth would affect the degree of clonotype sharing among donors. Sharing across several donors was observed for around 4.8% of naive CD4, about 3.2% of naive CD8, over 2% of memory CD4, and around 0.44% of memory CD8 clonotypes. Sampling was restricted to blood, and TCR repertoires in tissues likely differ from the TCR repertoires found in blood. Rarefaction of sorted-subset datasets indicated incomplete sequencing despite the large sequencing depth. Naive subsets generally had larger estimated clonotype richness than memory subsets.

Sequencing was done on a sample of naive CD8+ T cells from PBMCs. The cell subset or site label on this specimen signifies: CD45RA+CCR7+. This TCR came from a man aged 18 to 29 in good health. Some clones in this sample may be carry-over from other donors' samples. Recombination connected TRBV5-6 to TRBJ1-5; the best D guess is TRBD1, with 6 bases matching. The CDR3 in this case is CASSWRGGGYQPQHF. Here is the DNA: TGTGCCAGCAGCTGGCGCGGGGGCGGTTATCAGCCCCAGCATTTT.